This record looks at one TCR beta chain sequence and its context. V was trimmed by 1 base and J by 4 bases, leaving 5 bases between them. CDR3 length equals 13 residues. The germline V gene encodes CDR1 LNHDA and CDR2 SQIVND (reference sequence). The data are from a study of blood T cells in healthy people across ages. Next came a second PCR, run for roughly 6 to 11 cycles, which used a sample-barcoded 5' primer along with a J-beta primer mix. MiXCR, applied by TCRdb to the 5' RACE reads, yields one record per CDR3 protein. The sample carries 1.5 million to 2 million distinct CDR3 sequences, about 50% recorded once.

This chain connects TRBV19 to TRBJ2-1, with D unclear. The TCR originated in a woman between 35 and 50 years old in good health. The sequencing sample was made of blood. The CDR3: CASSIAGYNEQFF. The CDR3 DNA follows: TGTGCCAGTAGTATAGCCGGGTACAATGAGCAGTTCTTC.